The 21 T cell receptor beta chains given below trace back to one sample, sequenced in a study of cytomegalovirus exposure and HLA in healthy donors. Both 60 Vbeta primers and 13 Jbeta primers went into the PCR. Some clones are missing from TCRdb's copy, which holds only in-frame ones; the method was immunoSEQ multiplex PCR. Here the sample spans some 74,000 clones, over 70% being singletons. Sequencing input: PBMCs. The receptor source for this set is a male donor in good health and CMV-seronegative.

The CDR3 reads CASSLETTNTDTQYF. CDR3 sequence (DNA): TGCGCCAGCAGCTTGGAGACAACGAACACAGATACGCAGTATTTT. The chain couples TRBV5-1 to TRBJ2-3; D remains unclear. Germline V lookup: CDR1 SGHRS, CDR2 YFSETQ. The V gene lost 0 bases and the J gene lost 2 bases, with 10 bases spanning the gap. The CDR3 spans 15 residues.

CDR3 nucleotides: TGTGCCAGCAGCCAAGAACCTAGCGGGAGTCCACACAATGAGCAGTTCTTC. Its translation: CASSQEPSGSPHNEQFF. J is TRBJ2-1 and V is TRBV4-2, with 10 bases that match TRBD2. This CDR3 region has 17 residues. The junction had 7 bases not matched to a gene; V was cut back by 0 bases and J by 5 bases. CDR1 and CDR2 (germline): LGHNA, YNFKEQ.

The chain has TRBV27 and TRBJ1-2; TRBD1 agrees at 7 bases. The J segment lost 5 bases and the V segment lost 0 bases, leaving 9 bases of the junction unmatched. Germline V gene data show CDR1 as MNHEY and CDR2 as SMNVEV (reference sequence). The CDR3 length is 16 residues. The CDR3, as DNA: TGTGCCAGCAGTTTATCCTCTTTCGGGACAGTTTATGGCTACACCTTC. It is translated as CASSLSSFGTVYGYTF.

V and J are TRBV5-6 and TRBJ1-1; 9 bases match TRBD1. Germline CDR1 reads SGHDT; CDR2 reads YYEEEE. The CDR3 loop spans 14 amino acids. V gave up 4 bases and J gave up 1 base; unmatched junction bases: 2. The DNA of the CDR3 is TGTGCCAGCAGCGAGACAGGGGGGAACACTGAAGCTTTCTTT. Amino acid sequence: CASSETGGNTEAFF.

In this sample, this clone turned up a few times. CDR3 region: CASSQERRSEQFF. CDR3 nucleotides: TGCGCCAGCAGCCAAGAGAGAAGATCTGAGCAGTTCTTC. The V and J genes are TRBV4-3 and TRBJ2-1; unclear D gene. The ends were cut back, 0 bases at V and 9 bases at J, with 9 bases in the middle. This CDR3 has 13 residues. The germline V gene has CDR1 LGHNA and CDR2 YSLEER.

V gene TRBV9 combines with J gene TRBJ1-1, with a tentative D call TRBD1 (6 bases). CDR3 length: 17 residues. V lost 4 bases and J 1 base, leaving 20 bases between the germline ends. Germline CDR1 is SGDLS and CDR2 is YYNGEE. This chain's CDR3 is CASSTQPTSTGNTEAFF. CDR3 in DNA: TGTGCCAGCAGCACCCAACCCACCTCGACAGGGAACACTGAAGCTTTCTTT.

The chain uses TRBV5-5 and TRBJ2-7; 7 bases fit TRBD1. This CDR3 is 15 amino acids long. Trimming at V came to 0 bases and at J to 2 bases, leaving 5 bases not matched to a gene. Germline V lookup: CDR1 SGHKS, CDR2 YYEKEE (reference sequence). The CDR3 DNA reads TGTGCCAGCAGCTTGGTTGGGACAGCACCCTACGAGCAGTACTTC. Its protein product is CASSLVGTAPYEQYF.

V usage is TRBV19 and J usage is TRBJ1-4; a possible D gene is TRBD1 (6 bases). The length of the CDR3 is 13 residues. V lost 10 bases and J lost 8, with 17 bases in between. Germline V gives CDR1 LNHDA, CDR2 SQIVND (reference sequence). The CDR3 sequence: CATREGGREKLFF. The CDR3, as DNA: TGTGCCACCAGGGAGGGGGGTCGGGAAAAACTGTTTTTT. Combining the CDR3 with reference TRBV19 and TRBJ1-4 gives the whole variable domain DGGITQSPKYLFRKEGQNVTLSCEQNLNHDAMYWYRQDPGQGLRLIYYSQIVNDFQKGDIAEGYSVSREKKESFPLTVTSAQKNPTAFYLCATREGGREKLFFGSGTQLSVL.

This rearrangement joins TRBV27 to TRBJ2-7, with unresolved D. This CDR3 has 15 amino acids. Germline CDR1 and CDR2: MNHEY and SMNVEV (reference sequence). V was clipped by 7 bases and J by 9 bases, with 25 bases between them. Here the CDR3 DNA reads TGTGCCAGCACTGAGGCTGGGTCCCCCTATACGAGGCAGTACTTC. Amino acids: CASTEAGSPYTRQYF.

This rearrangement joins TRBV5-1 to TRBJ1-1, with D possibly being TRBD1 (6 bases). This CDR3 has 14 amino acids. The V end lost 0 bases, the J end lost 5 bases, and 11 bases lay between the germline ends. Per the germline V gene, CDR1 is SGHRS and CDR2 is YFSETQ. CDR3 DNA sequence: TGCGCCAGCAGCTTGGTGGCAGGGGCTACTGAAGCTTTCTTT. Protein: CASSLVAGATEAFF.

The chain couples TRBV25-1 to TRBJ2-1, with D tentatively TRBD1 (5 bases). Germline loops: CDR1 MGHDK, CDR2 SYGVNS. The V gene lost 2 bases and the J gene lost 7 bases, with 9 bases spanning the gap. The CDR3 covers 13 residues. The CDR3 reads CASSERAGNEQFF. The CDR3 DNA sequence: TGTGCCAGCAGTGAACGGGCAGGGAATGAGCAGTTCTTC.

V gene TRBV5-1 combines with J gene TRBJ2-2; TRBD1 aligns across 8 bases. CDR3 length equals 16 residues. Germline loops: CDR1 SGHRS, CDR2 YFSETQ. The V segment lost 1 base and the J segment 5 bases; nucleotides outside the gene matches: 7. In DNA form, the CDR3 reads TGCGCCAGCAGCTTGAGGACAGGGACGGGGACCGGGGAGCTGTTTTTT. It codes for CASSLRTGTGTGELFF.

The chain joins TRBV2 to TRBJ2-1; 9 positions agree with TRBD2. The CDR3 has 16 residues. Germline V gene sequence: CDR1 SNHLY, CDR2 FYNNEI. Trimming removed 2 bases from V and 3 bases from J; junction bases left unmatched: 5. The CDR3 spells CASSERGREGYNEQFF. The CDR3 DNA sequence: TGTGCCAGCAGTGAAAGAGGGCGGGAGGGCTACAATGAGCAGTTCTTC. The whole variable domain, remainder taken from reference TRBV2 and TRBJ2-1, is EPEVTQTPSHQVTQMGQEVILRCVPISNHLYFYWYRQILGQKVEFLVSFYNNEISEKSEIFDDQFSVERPDGSNFTLKIRSTKLEDSAMYFCASSERGREGYNEQFFGPGTRLTVL.

The chain links TRBV2 to TRBJ1-5, with 7 bases that match TRBD1. This CDR3 has 13 amino acids. The J segment lost 4 bases and the V segment lost 10 bases, leaving 7 bases of the junction unmatched. Germline values: CDR1 SNHLY, CDR2 FYNNEI. CDR3 in DNA: TGTGCCACTAACCGGGACAGTAATCAGCCCCAGCATTTT. Its protein product is CATNRDSNQPQHF.

This chain joins TRBV5-1 and TRBJ2-5; 13 bases fit TRBD2. The closer fit of TRBJ2-7 to the DNA end suggests the J call may be wrong. Germline CDR1 is SGHRS and CDR2 is YFSETQ. The CDR3 sequence is 16 residues long. The CDR3 spells CASSFIPGLAGNEQYF. The CDR3 DNA is TGCGCCAGCAGCTTTATACCGGGACTAGCGGGGAACGAGCAGTACTTC.

For this clone: Relative to the germline gene, one junction end is altered; a read error may explain this. V usage is TRBV5-6 and J usage is TRBJ1-5; 10 positions agree with TRBD1. The CDR3 has 15 amino acids. Germline CDR1 SGHDT, CDR2 YYEEEE. CDR3: CASNSRDRGNQPQHF. CDR3 coding DNA: TGTGCCAGCAACTCCCGGGACAGGGGCAACCAGCCCCAGCATTTT.

The V gene is TRBV5-1, the J gene TRBJ2-1; 8 nucleotides line up with TRBD2. Germline V gene sequence: CDR1 SGHRS, CDR2 YFSETQ. V shed 4 bases and J 6 bases; nucleotides not matched to a gene: 9. The CDR3 spans 15 residues. This chain's CDR3 is CASSPRNGGGNEQFF. The CDR3 DNA sequence: TGCGCCAGCAGCCCGCGGAACGGGGGGGGCAATGAGCAGTTCTTC. The entire variable domain, with the rest obtained from reference TRBV5-1 and TRBJ2-1, is as follows: KAGVTQTPRYLIKTRGQQVTLSCSPISGHRSVSWYQQTPGQGLQFLFEYFSETQRNKGNFPGRFSGRQFSNSRSEMNVSTLELGDSALYLCASSPRNGGGNEQFFGPGTRLTVL.

This chain uses TRBV19 with TRBJ2-2, with TRBD1 identical over 8 bases. The CDR3 runs 15 residues. The V gene's germline CDR1 is LNHDA and CDR2 SQIVND (reference sequence). J was trimmed by 4 bases and V by 3 bases; bases with no gene match: 4. The CDR3 sequence is CASSIGTGGTGELFF. Written as DNA, the CDR3 is TGTGCCAGTAGTATTGGAACAGGGGGCACCGGGGAGCTGTTTTTT.

J is TRBJ1-1 and V is TRBV7-3, with a possible D match to TRBD1 (5 bases). CDR1 is SGHTA, CDR2 FQGTGA, per germline. The CDR3 is 13 residues long. Trimming removed 5 bases from V and 5 bases from J, with 12 bases in between. CDR3 sequence reads: CASSTGLGTEAFF. CDR3 in DNA: TGTGCCAGCAGCACGGGACTGGGGACTGAAGCTTTCTTT.

The genes are TRBV29-1 and TRBJ1-2; D unresolved. Trimming took off 6 bases at V and 8 bases at J, with 16 bases between the two ends. The CDR3 is made up of 12 amino acids. CDR1 is SQVTM, CDR2 ANQGSEA, per germline. The CDR3: CSVARISRGYTF. DNA for the CDR3: TGCAGCGTGGCACGTATTTCTCGAGGCTACACCTTC. The full variable domain, completed using reference TRBV29-1 and TRBJ1-2, is SAVISQKPSRDICQRGTSLTIQCQVDSQVTMMFWYRQQPGQSLTLIATANQGSEATYESGFVIDKFPISRPNLTFSTLTVSNMSPEDSSIYLCSVARISRGYTFGSGTRLTVV.

The chain has TRBV7-2 and TRBJ2-7, with 7 bases aligning to TRBD1. The V gene end was trimmed by 2 bases and the J gene end by 5 bases; junction bases not matched to a gene: 15. Germline CDR1 SGHTA, CDR2 FQGNSA. The length of the CDR3 is 17 residues. Written as DNA, the CDR3 is TGTGCCAGCAGCTTAAGAGGACCGACAGGGATATCGGACGAGCAGTACTTC. Translating it yields CASSLRGPTGISDEQYF. Filled out from reference TRBV7-2 and TRBJ2-7, the complete variable domain reads GAGVSQSPSNKVTEKGKDVELRCDPISGHTALYWYRQSLGQGLEFLIYFQGNSAPDKSGLPSDRFSAERTGGSVSTLTIQRTQQEDSAVYLCASSLRGPTGISDEQYFGPGTRLTVT.